This is a list of T cell receptor beta chains from one sample in a study of blood T cell repertoires in COVID-19. Profiling relied on immunoSEQ multiplex PCR, and the TCRdb table lists in-frame clones only, not all of them. The sample has a few hundred thousand clones, roughly 82% seen once. The source material was peripheral blood. Receptor source: a woman in her thirties or forties who had recovered from COVID-19. The CDR3 runs from the conserved cysteine through the conserved F or W. Each record gives: clone size, V gene, J gene, D gene, CDR3 DNA, CDR3 protein. D genes are given only for firm matches. A clone size is listed for some rows: how often the clone was seen (once, few, many), or a class if it is expanded.

once,TRBV7-2,TRBJ1-1,.,TGTGCCAGCGGCAGGGGGAACACTGAAGCTTTCTTT,CASGRGNTEAFF
.,TRBV11-3,TRBJ2-5,TRBD1,TGTGCCAGCAGGAAGGGGGCGGTGGAGACCCAGTACTTC,CASRKGAVETQYF
.,TRBV28,TRBJ2-7,.,TGTGCCAGCAGTCAAACAGGGGGAGGGTCTTTTGAGCAGTACTTC,CASSQTGGGSFEQYF
.,TRBV7-2,TRBJ2-3,TRBD2,TGTGCCAGCAGCGAGGGACTAGCGGGGGGAGCAGATACGCAGTATTTT,CASSEGLAGGADTQYF
.,TRBV6-6,TRBJ1-5,TRBD1,TGTGCCAGCAGTGATGGGACAGCCAATCAGCCCCAGCATTTT,CASSDGTANQPQHF
.,TRBV7-2,TRBJ1-5,.,TGTGCCAGCAGCTTAGTATCGGATCAGCCCCAGCATTTT,CASSLVSDQPQHF
.,TRBV6-5,TRBJ2-1,TRBD2,TGTGCCAGCAATCGACTAGCGGGGGTTCACAATGAGCAGTTCTTC,CASNRLAGVHNEQFF
.,TRBV3-1/TRBV3-2,TRBJ1-2,TRBD1,TGTGCCAGCAGCCAAGATCCCGGGGAAAGCCGGGACAGGGAAGCTGGCTACACCTTC,CASSQDPGESRDREAGYTF
few,TRBV9,TRBJ2-3,TRBD1,TGTGCCAGCACACCCCGAGGACAGGGGCCCGATACGCAGTATTTT,CASTPRGQGPDTQYF
.,TRBV19,TRBJ1-1,.,TGTGCCAGCTCAACCTCGGTTTCTAACACTGAAGCTTTCTTT,CASSTSVSNTEAFF
.,TRBV6-5,TRBJ2-5,.,TGTGCCAGCTCACTCCAAGAGACCCAGTACTTC,CASSLQETQYF
.,TRBV14,TRBJ2-2,.,TGTGCCAGCAGCCCTACCCCGACCAATACAGGCGGGGAGCTGTTTTTT,CASSPTPTNTGGELFF
once,TRBV11-3,TRBJ1-4,TRBD1,TGTGCCAGCAGCTTACTTCCAGGGGGCGCCGGGACTAATGAAAAACTGTTTTTT,CASSLLPGGAGTNEKLFF
.,TRBV9,TRBJ1-6,.,TGTGCCAGCAACCCCAGGGGCTCCTATAATTCACCCCTCCACTTT,CASNPRGSYNSPLHF
.,TRBV7-9,TRBJ1-6,.,TGTGCCAGCAGCGCCGTGGGGGGGCCGCATTCTTCACCCCTCCACTTT,CASSAVGGPHSSPLHF
.,TRBV6-5,TRBJ1-3,TRBD1,TGTGCCAGCAGTTCGGGACAGCTGCTAAACACCATATATTTT,CASSSGQLLNTIYF
.,TRBV7-2,TRBJ2-3,.,TGTGCCAGCAGCCGGTCCGACAGGACTAGCACAGATACGCAGTATTTT,CASSRSDRTSTDTQYF
.,TRBV7-9,TRBJ1-2,TRBD1,TGTGCCAGCAGCTCGAAGACAGGGAACTATGGCTACACCTTC,CASSSKTGNYGYTF
few,TRBV6-5,TRBJ1-3,.,TGTGCCAGCAGTCCACAGGTCTCTGGAAACACCATATATTTT,CASSPQVSGNTIYF
.,TRBV2,TRBJ1-2,TRBD1,TGTGCCAGCAGTGCGACAGGGATCGGATACGGCTACACCTTC,CASSATGIGYGYTF
.,TRBV6-5,TRBJ2-7,.,TGTGCCAGCAGACGCACAGGGTTTAAGGAGTACTTC,CASRRTGFKEYF
.,TRBV5-1,TRBJ2-5,TRBD1,TGCGCCAGCAGCCTAACGGGACAGGTCGGACATGAGACCCAGTACTTC,CASSLTGQVGHETQYF
few,TRBV7-3,TRBJ2-1,TRBD2,TGTGCCAGCAGCTTAGGGCCAGCGGGGGGGAACCAGTTCTTC,CASSLGPAGGNQFF
.,TRBV19,TRBJ1-1,TRBD1,TGTGCCAGTAGTGTACAGGGGCCGGGGGCTTTCTTT,CASSVQGPGAFF
.,TRBV24-1,TRBJ1-1,.,TGTGCCACCAGTGATTCGGGTACCAGGGAACTGAACACTGAAGCTTTCTTT,CATSDSGTRELNTEAFF
.,TRBV11-1,TRBJ1-1,.,TGTGCCAGCAGCCCCCGCACGGGCGGGGAAGCTTTCTTT,CASSPRTGGEAFF
.,TRBV5-1,TRBJ1-4,TRBD1,TGCGCCAGCAGCCCTGCGACAGGGGGCGGTTTTGAAAAACTGTTTTTT,CASSPATGGGFEKLFF
.,TRBV7-9,TRBJ2-7,.,TGTGCCAGCAGCCAATCCGTCCGTAACGGCGAGCAGTACTTC,CASSQSVRNGEQYF
.,TRBV5-8,TRBJ2-1,TRBD1,TGTGCCAGCAGCACTGGGACAGGGGCCTACAATGAGCAGTTCTTC,CASSTGTGAYNEQFF
.,TRBV18,TRBJ2-2,.,TGTGCCAGCTGGGGCGCCGGGGAGCTGTTTTTT,CASWGAGELFF
.,TRBV28,TRBJ1-2,.,TGTGCCAGCAGGGACACTTCTAACTATGGCTACACCTTC,CASRDTSNYGYTF
.,TRBV6-5,TRBJ1-1,.,TGTGCCAGCAGTTCTGAGGGGGACACTGAAGCTTTCTTT,CASSSEGDTEAFF
once,TRBV28,TRBJ1-3,.,TGTGCCAGCAGTTTATTCTGGGCAGGGGACTCTGGAAACACCATATATTTT,CASSLFWAGDSGNTIYF
.,TRBV7-2,TRBJ1-2,.,TGTGCCAGCAGCTTACCCACAGGGTCCTATGGCTACACCTTC,CASSLPTGSYGYTF
.,TRBV29-1,TRBJ2-1,.,TGCAGCATGGGACTTCTCTACAATGAGCAGTTCTTC,CSMGLLYNEQFF
.,TRBV5-1,TRBJ1-2,.,TGCGCCAGCAGCTTGACAGGGTTATATGATGGCTACACCTTC,CASSLTGLYDGYTF
.,TRBV5-6,TRBJ1-1,.,TGTGCCAGCAGCTTGGGCAGGGGATTACTGAACACTGAAGCTTTCTTT,CASSLGRGLLNTEAFF
few,TRBV9,TRBJ2-7,.,TGTGCCAGCAGCGAGGACGCCGGGGGGACAGGACACTACGAGCAGTACTTC,CASSEDAGGTGHYEQYF
.,TRBV4-1,TRBJ1-3,.,TGCGCCAGCAGCCAAGGGCACATCGACACCATATATTTT,CASSQGHIDTIYF
.,TRBV6-2/TRBV6-3,TRBJ1-5,.,TGTGCCAGCAGTTACGGGGGGGGAGGTCAGCCCCAGCATTTT,CASSYGGGGQPQHF
.,TRBV12-3/TRBV12-4,TRBJ2-7,.,TGTGCCAGCAGTTTATCCACAGAGTACGAGCAGTACTTC,CASSLSTEYEQYF
.,TRBV19,TRBJ1-5,.,TGTGCCAGTAGTCCAGGGGACATTCACGGTAGGCAGCCCCAGCATTTT,CASSPGDIHGRQPQHF
.,TRBV6-5,TRBJ2-7,.,TGTGCCAGCAGAAAGGACAGCTACGAGCAGTACTTC,CASRKDSYEQYF
.,TRBV5-6,TRBJ2-5,TRBD2,TGTGCCAGCTGGGACCGCGGGGGGACCCCAAAGACCCAGTACTTC,CASWDRGGTPKTQYF
few,TRBV6-2/TRBV6-3,TRBJ2-7,.,TGTGCCAGCAGTTCTAGCAACGGGCTCTACGAGCAGTACTTC,CASSSSNGLYEQYF
.,TRBV5-4,TRBJ2-2,TRBD1,TGTGCCAGCAGCTTGGGCAGGGGGCGAACCGGGGAGCTGTTTTTT,CASSLGRGRTGELFF
once,TRBV27,TRBJ2-1,TRBD2,TGTGCCAGCAGTTTATCTAGCGGGACTGAGCAGTTCTTC,CASSLSSGTEQFF
.,TRBV19,TRBJ1-5,.,TGTGCCAGTAGTTACGGCAGGCTAAGAGATCAGCCCCAGCATTTT,CASSYGRLRDQPQHF
.,TRBV7-9,TRBJ2-5,TRBD2,TGTGCCAGCAGCTTGGGACTAGCGGGGGGCCCTCTTCAGTACTTC,CASSLGLAGGPLQYF
.,TRBV5-1,TRBJ1-2,TRBD1,TGCGCCAGCAGCTTCGCAGGGGGTAATGAGGGCTACACCTTC,CASSFAGGNEGYTF
.,TRBV10-3,TRBJ2-7,.,TGTGCCATCAGTTCGCTCGGACAGCGGACGACCTACGAGCAGTACTTC,CAISSLGQRTTYEQYF
.,TRBV2,TRBJ2-7,TRBD2,TGTGCCAGCAGTGCCCCTGCGGGGGGGACCGAGCAGTACTTC,CASSAPAGGTEQYF
.,TRBV5-1,TRBJ1-6,.,TGCGCCAGCAGCTTGATCCAGGCCGGGATGGGATCACCCCTCCACTTT,CASSLIQAGMGSPLHF
.,TRBV12-3/TRBV12-4,TRBJ1-5,.,TGTGCCAGCACGCGTCATAGCAATCAGCCCCAGCATTTT,CASTRHSNQPQHF
.,TRBV5-1,TRBJ2-7,TRBD2,TGCGCCAGCAGCTTGGGGACTAGCGGGGACGAGCAGTACTTC,CASSLGTSGDEQYF
once,TRBV18,TRBJ1-3,.,TGTGCCAGCTCGCATACAGCTTTCTCTGGAAACACCATATATTTT,CASSHTAFSGNTIYF